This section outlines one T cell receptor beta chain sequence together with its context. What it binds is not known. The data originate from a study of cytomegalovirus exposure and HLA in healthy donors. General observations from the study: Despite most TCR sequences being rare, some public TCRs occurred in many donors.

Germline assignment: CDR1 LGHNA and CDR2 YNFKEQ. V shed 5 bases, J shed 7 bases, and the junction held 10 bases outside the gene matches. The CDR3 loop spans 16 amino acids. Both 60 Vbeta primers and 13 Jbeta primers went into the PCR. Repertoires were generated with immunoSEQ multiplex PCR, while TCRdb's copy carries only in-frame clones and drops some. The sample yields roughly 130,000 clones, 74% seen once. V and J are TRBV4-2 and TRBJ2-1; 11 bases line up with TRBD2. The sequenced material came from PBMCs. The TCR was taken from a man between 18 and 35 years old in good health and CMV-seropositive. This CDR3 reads CASSEHSGRAQNEQFF. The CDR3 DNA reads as TGTGCCAGCAGCGAACATAGCGGGAGGGCCCAGAATGAGCAGTTCTTC.